Below are 23 T cell receptor beta chains sequenced from a single sample in a study of T cell changes during pregnancy in multiple sclerosis. The assay was immunoSEQ multiplex PCR, and TCRdb's table has in-frame clones only and misses some. The table records some 51,000 clones, around 94% of them present only once. The sample was CD4+ T cells from peripheral blood mononuclear cells, taken in the first trimester of pregnancy. These receptors were taken from a female donor with multiple sclerosis, enrolled in a pregnancy study.

The rearrangement joins TRBV5-1 to TRBJ1-6; possibly TRBD1 for D (5 bases). The length of the CDR3 is 14 residues. Trimming shortened V by 0 bases and J by 9 bases, and 10 bases separated the two germline ends. The germline V gene has CDR1 SGHRS and CDR2 YFSETQ. The CDR3 DNA follows: TGCGCCAGCAGCTTGGCCGGTGACAGTTCACCCCTCCACTTT. Protein sequence: CASSLAGDSSPLHF.

The gene calls are TRBV19 and TRBJ2-3; 8 nucleotides line up with TRBD2. CDR3 size: 14 residues. The ends lost 8 bases at V and 6 bases at J; junction bases unmatched: 10. The germline V gene encodes CDR1 LNHDA and CDR2 SQIVND (reference sequence). CDR3 sequence reads: CASSSGGGYDTQYF. The CDR3 nucleotides are TGTGCCAGTTCGTCCGGGGGGGGGTATGATACGCAGTATTTT.

The chain joins TRBV4-1 to TRBJ1-3; no definite D call. Deletions cut 1 base from V and 0 bases from J, with 7 bases between. CDR3 length: 15 residues. Germline V CDR1 and CDR2: MGHRA, YSYEKL. CDR3 sequence (DNA): TGCGCCAGCAGCCAAGGTCGGGACTCTGGAAACACCATATATTTT. The encoded protein is CASSQGRDSGNTIYF.

The gene calls are TRBV9 and TRBJ2-5; 9 bases fit TRBD2. The CDR3 consists of 17 residues. Per the germline V gene, CDR1 is SGDLS and CDR2 is YYNGEE. Trimming at V came to 0 bases and at J to 2 bases, leaving 8 bases not matched to a gene. The CDR3: CASSVAAAGGGQETQYF. Written as DNA, the CDR3 is TGTGCCAGCAGCGTAGCTGCAGCGGGGGGTGGTCAAGAGACCCAGTACTTC.

V usage is TRBV4-2 and J usage is TRBJ2-1; 7 bases agree with TRBD1. V was clipped by 1 base and J by 2 bases; unmatched bases: 2. CDR1 LGHNA and CDR2 YNFKEQ come from the germline V gene. The CDR3 runs 15 residues. The CDR3 sequence: CASSQVGGPYNEQFF. The DNA for the CDR3 is TGTGCCAGCAGCCAAGTAGGGGGCCCCTACAATGAGCAGTTCTTC.

The V and J genes are TRBV6-5 and TRBJ1-1; 9 nucleotides match TRBD1. Germline-derived CDR1 and CDR2 are MNHEY and SVGAGI. The trim removed 0 bases at V and 10 bases at J, leaving 3 bases unmatched. The CDR3 length is 13 residues. CDR3 nucleotides: TGTGCCAGCAGTTACTCGGGACAGGGTGGAGCTTTCTTT. Its translation: CASSYSGQGGAFF.

The chain combines TRBV11-2 with TRBJ1-3; D remains unclear. V was clipped by 1 base and J by 8 bases, with 9 bases between them. The CDR3 runs 13 residues. The V gene's germline CDR1 is SGHAT and CDR2 FQNNGV. CDR3 region: CASSLAGSYTIYF. Written as DNA, the CDR3 is TGTGCCAGCAGCTTAGCAGGATCTTACACCATATATTTT.

The rearrangement joins TRBV5-6 to TRBJ2-3; 10 bases fit TRBD2. Germline-derived CDR1 and CDR2 are SGHDT and YYEEEE. The CDR3 spans 18 residues. Unmatched junction bases numbered 11, after V lost 0 bases and J lost 4 bases. CDR3 bases: TGTGCCAGCAGCTTGGTGGTTAGCGGGGGGTCCGGGGCAGATACGCAGTATTTT. Translated, it gives CASSLVVSGGSGADTQYF.

This chain links TRBV5-8 with TRBJ2-3; D may be TRBD1 (6 bases). Deletions cut 5 bases from V and 0 bases from J, with 13 bases between. There are 15 residues in the CDR3. Germline-derived CDR1 and CDR2 are SGHTS and YDEGEE. CDR3 region: CASSYGGKSTDTQYF. The CDR3 bases are TGTGCCAGCAGTTATGGGGGCAAAAGCACAGATACGCAGTATTTT.

The V call is TRBV13, the J call TRBJ2-7, with 8 positions matching TRBD2. The germline CDR1 and CDR2 sequences are PRHDT and FYEKMQ (reference sequence). V was clipped by 5 bases and J by 2 bases; unmatched bases: 8. This CDR3 spans 15 amino acids. CDR3 bases: TGTGCCAGCAGCCCCCCGGGACTAGGACCCTACGAGCAGTACTTC. It yields the protein CASSPPGLGPYEQYF.

V gene TRBV7-9 combines with J gene TRBJ2-7; D perhaps matches TRBD1 (6 bases). CDR1 and CDR2 (germline): SEHNR, FQNEAQ (reference sequence). This CDR3 is built from 14 residues. V was cut by 1 base and J by 2 bases, with 9 bases left in between. DNA of the CDR3: TGTGCCAGCAGCTTAGATTCAGGGGCCTACGAGCAGTACTTC. Translated, it gives CASSLDSGAYEQYF. Complete variable domain (other parts from reference TRBV7-9 and TRBJ2-7): DTGVSQNPRHKITKRGQNVTFRCDPISEHNRLYWYRQTLGQGPEFLTYFQNEAQLEKSRLLSDRFSAERPKGSFSTLEIQRTEQGDSAMYLCASSLDSGAYEQYFGPGTRLTVT.

The CDR3 DNA is TGTGCCAGCAGCCGGACAGGTAGAGCCTCTGGGGCCAACGTCCTGACTTTC. Encoded protein: CASSRTGRASGANVLTF. The rearrangement links TRBV2 to TRBJ2-6; TRBD1 aligns across 7 bases. J gave up 0 bases and V 6 bases, and 8 bases lay outside the gene matches. The germline CDR1 and CDR2 sequences are SNHLY and FYNNEI. CDR3 length: 17 residues.

This clone was observed once. V and J are TRBV5-1 and TRBJ1-1; the D is unclear. Germline assignment: CDR1 SGHRS and CDR2 YFSETQ. The V end lost 4 bases, the J end lost 5 bases, and 12 bases lay between the germline ends. This CDR3 is 13 amino acids long. In nucleotides, the CDR3 is TGCGCCAGCAGCCAGGAGGGTTGGACTGAAGCTTTCTTT. Its translation: CASSQEGWTEAFF.

V and J are TRBV5-1 and TRBJ2-7, with 7 bases aligning to TRBD1. Germline V lookup: CDR1 SGHRS, CDR2 YFSETQ. The CDR3 sequence is 17 residues long. The ends lost 0 bases at V and 0 bases at J; junction bases unmatched: 9. The CDR3 DNA follows: TGCGCCAGCAGCTTGGCCATTCAGACAGGGACCTCCTACGAGCAGTACTTC. Translation: CASSLAIQTGTSYEQYF. Filled out from reference TRBV5-1 and TRBJ2-7, the complete variable domain reads KAGVTQTPRYLIKTRGQQVTLSCSPISGHRSVSWYQQTPGQGLQFLFEYFSETQRNKGNFPGRFSGRQFSNSRSEMNVSTLELGDSALYLCASSLAIQTGTSYEQYFGPGTRLTVT.

The chain carries TRBV15 and TRBJ2-1, with 11 bases that match TRBD2. The germline V gene encodes CDR1 LNHNV and CDR2 YYDKDF (reference sequence). Unmatched junction bases numbered 8, after V lost 0 bases and J lost 7 bases. The CDR3 totals 17 residues. The CDR3: CATSREPLAGGYNEQFF. The CDR3 DNA reads as TGTGCCACCAGCAGAGAACCCCTAGCGGGGGGTTATAATGAGCAGTTCTTC.

This clone was detected only a few times. The sample contains more than one DNA sequence encoding this CDR3. The chain has TRBV6-6 and TRBJ1-1, with a possible D match to TRBD1 (6 bases). Germline lookup yields CDR1 MNHNY and CDR2 SVGAGI (reference sequence). V lost 5 bases and J lost 1, with 8 bases in between. This CDR3 has 13 amino acids. DNA for the CDR3: TGTGCCAGCAGTCGGACAGCGAACACTGAAGCTTTCTTT. As protein: CASSRTANTEAFF.

CDR3 protein: CASSPAPTGGSATYRDHEQFF. The DNA of the CDR3 is TGTGCCAGCAGCCCCGCCCCTACGGGGGGGTCCGCTACCTACCGAGACCACGAGCAGTTCTTC. The gene calls are TRBV7-3 and TRBJ2-1; 8 bases agree with TRBD2. With V trimmed by 5 bases and J by 10 bases, 31 bases remained unmatched. The CDR3 length is 21 residues. Per the germline V gene, CDR1 is SGHTA and CDR2 is FQGTGA. The whole variable domain, filled in from reference TRBV7-3 and TRBJ2-1, reads GAGVSQTPSNKVTEKGKYVELRCDPISGHTALYWYRQSLGQGPEFLIYFQGTGAADDSGLPNDRFFAVRPEGSVSTLKIQRTERGDSAVYLCASSPAPTGGSATYRDHEQFFGPGTRLTVL.

The gene calls are TRBV30 and TRBJ1-1; D gene unclear. Germline lookup yields CDR1 GTSNPN and CDR2 SVGIG (reference sequence). The CDR3 is made up of 12 amino acids. Trimming pared 2 bases from V and 6 bases from J, leaving 10 bases between. The CDR3 sequence is CAWSPNGAEAFF. Written as DNA, the CDR3 is TGTGCCTGGAGTCCCAACGGGGCTGAAGCTTTCTTT.

V gene TRBV19 combines with J gene TRBJ2-4; no reliable D call. This CDR3 spans 14 amino acids. Looked up from germline, CDR1 is LNHDA and CDR2 is SQIVND (reference sequence). Trimming took 10 bases from V and 3 from J, leaving 16 bases between them. CDR3 sequence: CATVGLKNKNIQYF. CDR3 sequence (DNA): TGTGCCACGGTTGGTCTTAAGAACAAAAACATTCAGTACTTC.

With respect to this clone: Mismatch with germline at one junction end may stem from a read error. The rearrangement links TRBV7-7 to TRBJ2-3; 10 nucleotides align to TRBD2. Germline assignment: CDR1 SSHAT and CDR2 FNYEAQ (reference sequence). The CDR3 covers 16 residues. The DNA for the CDR3 is TGTGCTAGCAGCCCCCAAGCGGGGGGGAGCACAGATACGCAGTATTTT. Translating it yields CASSPQAGGSTDTQYF.

Comments on this clone: At one end, the junction sequence differs from germline, possibly due to a read error. The rearrangement uses TRBV28 and TRBJ2-3; TRBD1 aligns across 8 bases. CDR1 and CDR2 from the germline V gene are MDHEN and SYDVKM. The CDR3 has 11 residues. The CDR3 sequence: CASSPGGTGHF. The CDR3 nucleotides are TGTGCCAGCAGTCCTGGGGGGACAGGTCATTTT.

This clone was seen more than once but under ten times. The chain joins TRBV19 to TRBJ1-1; D uncertain. CDR3 length equals 9 residues. The germline V and J ends were trimmed by 10 bases and 8 bases, with 8 bases remaining between them. Germline values: CDR1 LNHDA, CDR2 SQIVND (reference sequence). The chain's CDR3 is CATTVEAFF. The CDR3 DNA is TGTGCCACCACTGTAGAAGCTTTCTTT.

This chain connects TRBV5-1 to TRBJ2-7, with a tentative D call TRBD1 (6 bases). Germline CDR1 SGHRS, CDR2 YFSETQ. CDR3 length: 14 residues. With 4 bases removed from V and 4 bases from J, the gap between germline ends came to 15 bases. The CDR3, as DNA: TGCGCCAGCAGCGGTATCCAGGGGCTTTACGAGCAGTACTTC. As protein: CASSGIQGLYEQYF.